This T cell receptor beta chain was documented in a study of blood T cell repertoires in COVID-19. Across the whole study: Collection of acute and convalescent COVID-19 samples took place in the United States, Italy and Spain.

Per germline, CDR1 LGHDT and CDR2 YNNKEL (reference sequence). There are 13 residues in the CDR3. Trimming removed 3 bases from V and 6 bases from J, with 10 bases in between. Points on this clone: Distinct nucleotide sequences in the sample also encode this CDR3.

How the authors handled the data: Reference gene primer amplification in the assay estimated nucleated cell counts. Sequenced by immunoSEQ multiplex PCR; TCRdb stores in-frame clones only, minus some. That table supplies the V and J calls and clone size; D and trimming were determined from the DNA. The sample has more than 150,000 clones, roughly nine tenths seen once. The clonotype comes from a man between 65 and 85 years old with active or convalescent COVID-19. Sample: peripheral blood. This chain links TRBV3-1 (or the pseudogene TRBV3-2) with TRBJ2-3; D may be TRBD2 (7 bases). DNA of the CDR3: TGTGCCAGCAGCCATGGGGGGGCGGATACGCAGTATTTT. It translates to CASSHGGADTQYF.